This T cell receptor (beta chain) was observed in a study of control samples from healthy donors and cancer patients. TCRdb keeps only in-frame clones here, not all; method: immunoSEQ multiplex PCR. The sample has 97,000 or so clones, just over 90% seen once. The CDR3 sequence is 13 residues long. In germline, CDR1 is SGHDN, CDR2 FVKESK. The V end lost 0 bases, the J end lost 7 bases, and 10 bases lay between the germline ends. This clonotype was sampled from a woman under 30 in good health. Sequencing was carried out using blood. The chain joins TRBV14 to TRBJ2-7; D is unclear. The chain's CDR3 is CASSQDGPWEQYF. In nucleotides, the CDR3 is TGTGCCAGCAGCCAAGATGGGCCCTGGGAGCAGTACTTC.